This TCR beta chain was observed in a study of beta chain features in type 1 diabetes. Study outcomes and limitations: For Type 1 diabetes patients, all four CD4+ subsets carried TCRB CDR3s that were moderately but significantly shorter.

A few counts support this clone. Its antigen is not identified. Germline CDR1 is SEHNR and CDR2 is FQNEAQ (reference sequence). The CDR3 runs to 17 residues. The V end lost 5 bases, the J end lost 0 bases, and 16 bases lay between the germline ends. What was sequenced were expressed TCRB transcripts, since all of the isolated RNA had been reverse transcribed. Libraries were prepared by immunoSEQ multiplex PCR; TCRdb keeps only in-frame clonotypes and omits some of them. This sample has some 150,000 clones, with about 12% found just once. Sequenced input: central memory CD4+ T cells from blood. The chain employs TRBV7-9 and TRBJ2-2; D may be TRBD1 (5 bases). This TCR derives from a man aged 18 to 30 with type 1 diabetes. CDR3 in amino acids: CASSPDTRTTNTGELFF. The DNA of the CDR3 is TGTGCCAGCAGCCCGGACACGCGTACAACGAACACCGGGGAGCTGTTTTTT. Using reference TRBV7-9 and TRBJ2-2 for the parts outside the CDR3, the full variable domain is DTGVSQNPRHKITKRGQNVTFRCDPISEHNRLYWYRQTLGQGPEFLTYFQNEAQLEKSRLLSDRFSAERPKGSFSTLEIQRTEQGDSAMYLCASSPDTRTTNTGELFFGEGSRLTVL.